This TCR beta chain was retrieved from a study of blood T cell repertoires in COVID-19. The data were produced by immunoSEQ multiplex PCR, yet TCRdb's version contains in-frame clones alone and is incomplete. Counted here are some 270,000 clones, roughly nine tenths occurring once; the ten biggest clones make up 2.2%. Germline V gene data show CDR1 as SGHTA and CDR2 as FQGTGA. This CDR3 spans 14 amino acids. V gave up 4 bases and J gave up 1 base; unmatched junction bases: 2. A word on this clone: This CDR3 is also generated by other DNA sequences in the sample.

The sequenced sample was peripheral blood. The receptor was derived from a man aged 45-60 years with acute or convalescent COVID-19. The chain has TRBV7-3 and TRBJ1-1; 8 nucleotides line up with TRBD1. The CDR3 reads CASSSQGANTEAFF. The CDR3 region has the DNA TGTGCCAGCAGCTCCCAGGGGGCGAACACTGAAGCTTTCTTT.